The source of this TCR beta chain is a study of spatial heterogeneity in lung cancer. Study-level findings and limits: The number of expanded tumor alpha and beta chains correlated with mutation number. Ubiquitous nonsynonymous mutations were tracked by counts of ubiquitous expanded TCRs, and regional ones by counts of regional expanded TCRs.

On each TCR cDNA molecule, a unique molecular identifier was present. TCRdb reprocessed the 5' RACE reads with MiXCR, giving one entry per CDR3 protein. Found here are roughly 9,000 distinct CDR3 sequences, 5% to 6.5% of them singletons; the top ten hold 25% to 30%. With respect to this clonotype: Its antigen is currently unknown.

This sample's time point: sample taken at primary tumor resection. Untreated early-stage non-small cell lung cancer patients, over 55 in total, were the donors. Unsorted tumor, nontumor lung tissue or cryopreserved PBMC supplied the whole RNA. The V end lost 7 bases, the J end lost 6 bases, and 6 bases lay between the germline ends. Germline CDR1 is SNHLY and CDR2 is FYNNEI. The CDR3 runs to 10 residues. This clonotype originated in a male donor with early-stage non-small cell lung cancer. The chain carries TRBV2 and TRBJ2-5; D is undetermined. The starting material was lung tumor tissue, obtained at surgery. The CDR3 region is CASKEQTQYF. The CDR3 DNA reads TGTGCCAGCAAGGAACAGACCCAGTACTTC.